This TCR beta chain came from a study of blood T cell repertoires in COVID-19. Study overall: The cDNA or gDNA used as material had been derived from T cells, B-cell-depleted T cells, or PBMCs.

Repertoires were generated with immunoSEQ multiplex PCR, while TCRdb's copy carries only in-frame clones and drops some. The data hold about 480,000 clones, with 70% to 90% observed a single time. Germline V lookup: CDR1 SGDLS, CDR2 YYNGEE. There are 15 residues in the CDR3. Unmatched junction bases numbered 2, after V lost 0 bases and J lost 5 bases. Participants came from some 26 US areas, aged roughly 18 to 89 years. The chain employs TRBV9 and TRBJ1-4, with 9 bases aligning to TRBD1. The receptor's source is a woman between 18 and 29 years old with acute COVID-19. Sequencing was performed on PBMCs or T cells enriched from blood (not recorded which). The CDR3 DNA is TGTGCCAGCAGCGTAGTGGGGACAGGGAATGAAAAACTGTTTTTT. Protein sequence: CASSVVGTGNEKLFF. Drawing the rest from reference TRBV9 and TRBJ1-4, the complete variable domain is DSGVTQTPKHLITATGQRVTLRCSPRSGDLSVYWYQQSLDQGLQFLIQYYNGEERAKGNILERFSAQQFPDLHSELNLSSLELGDSALYFCASSVVGTGNEKLFFGSGTQLSVL.